The 27 T cell receptor beta chains listed next were all sequenced from one sample in a study of radiotherapy plus CTLA-4 blockade in lung cancer. Repertoires were generated with immunoSEQ multiplex PCR, while TCRdb's copy carries only in-frame clones and drops some. The repertoire consists of roughly 110,000 clones, with 70% to 90% occurring once and the leading ten covering 2.4%. Material: peripheral blood, obtained from a patient treated with radiotherapy plus ipilimumab. These receptors were taken from a human donor with non-small cell lung cancer that progressed on radiotherapy plus ipilimumab. Some clones in this sample may be carry-over from other donors' samples.

This chain links TRBV7-2 with TRBJ1-6, with TRBD1 as a possible D gene (6 bases). The CDR3 has 15 amino acids. With 2 bases removed from V and 7 bases from J, the gap between germline ends came to 12 bases. CDR1 is SGHTA, CDR2 FQGNSA, per germline. CDR3 in amino acids: CASSLLGAGNSPLHF. CDR3 coding DNA: TGTGCCAGCAGCTTACTGGGGGCGGGAAATTCACCCCTCCACTTT.

The CDR3 DNA reads TGTGCCAGCAGTGAGCAATTCTCTGGAAACACCATATATTTT. Its translation is CASSEQFSGNTIYF. The genes are TRBV6-1 and TRBJ1-3; D is ambiguous. The CDR3 consists of 14 residues. Germline lookup yields CDR1 MNHNS and CDR2 SASEGT. V was trimmed by 3 bases and J by 0 bases, leaving 6 bases between them.

This clone has a single count. This chain joins TRBV11-3 and TRBJ2-2, with 8 bases aligning to TRBD2. Germline CDR1 is SGHNT and CDR2 is YENEEA. This CDR3 comprises 14 residues. The ends lost 5 bases at V and 6 bases at J; junction bases unmatched: 5. CDR3 DNA sequence: TGTGCCAGCAGCCGGGGGGGCGGCGCCGGGGAGCTGTTTTTT. Translating it yields CASSRGGGAGELFF.

V gene TRBV14 combines with J gene TRBJ1-1; TRBD1 might be the D (5 bases). Germline V gene sequence: CDR1 SGHDN, CDR2 FVKESK. The length of the CDR3 is 15 residues. Deletions cut 3 bases from V and 0 bases from J, with 11 bases between. The CDR3 DNA reads TGTGCCAGCAGCCATTTGGGACGGATGAACACTGAAGCTTTCTTT. The encoded protein is CASSHLGRMNTEAFF.

The chain joins TRBV28 to TRBJ1-4; D gene ambiguous. Between the trimmed V and J ends, which lost 10 bases and 3 bases, there was a span of 12 bases. The CDR3 length is 13 residues. From germline, CDR1 is MDHEN and CDR2 SYDVKM. The CDR3 coding sequence is TGTGCCACTAGGGTGAGGGCTAATGAAAAACTGTTTTTT. This gives the protein CATRVRANEKLFF.

V is TRBV4-3 and J is TRBJ1-1, with a tentative D call TRBD1 (5 bases). Germline CDR1 and CDR2: LGHNA and YSLEER. There are 14 residues in the CDR3. The ends were cut back, 4 bases at V and 4 bases at J, with 13 bases in the middle. The CDR3 nucleotides read TGCGCCAGCAGCCTCCGAGGGGAGGGCACTGAAGCTTTCTTT. Its translation: CASSLRGEGTEAFF.

The chain couples TRBV5-4 to TRBJ2-7, with D perhaps TRBD2 (7 bases). CDR1 and CDR2 (germline): SGHNT, YYREEE (reference sequence). The length of the CDR3 is 16 residues. The ends were cut back, 4 bases at V and 6 bases at J, with 23 bases in the middle. CDR3 DNA sequence: TGTGCCAGCAGCCCCCGGGGCGGGGGCCAGAAGTTCGAGCAGTACTTC. Protein: CASSPRGGGQKFEQYF.

For the CDR3, the DNA is TGTGCCAGCGGGTGGAACAGGGATAACTATGGCTACACCTTC. As protein: CASGWNRDNYGYTF. This chain connects TRBV6-1 to TRBJ1-2; TRBD1 is a possible D gene (6 bases). Per germline, CDR1 MNHNS and CDR2 SASEGT. V was pared by 8 bases and J by 1 base, with 14 bases between. This CDR3 spans 14 amino acids.

This rearrangement joins TRBV23-1 to TRBJ1-5; 8 bases agree with TRBD1. TRBV23-1 is an open reading frame, and its role is uncertain. This CDR3 spans 17 amino acids. With 0 bases clipped from V and 4 bases from J, the junction kept 8 bases outside the gene matches. The CDR3 reads CASSQSTGAGGNQPQHF. The CDR3 coding sequence is TGCGCCAGCAGTCAATCGACAGGGGCAGGGGGAAATCAGCCCCAGCATTTT.

J is TRBJ2-3 and V is TRBV11-1, with TRBD2 as a possible D gene (6 bases). The germline V and J ends were trimmed by 2 bases and 1 base, with 13 bases remaining between them. The CDR3 spans 16 residues. The germline V gene has CDR1 SGHAT and CDR2 FQDESV (reference sequence). In DNA, the CDR3 is TGTGCCAGCAGCTTACGGCCTAGCGCGGGCACAGATACGCAGTATTTT. Its translation is CASSLRPSAGTDTQYF. The variable domain in full, completed from reference TRBV11-1 and TRBJ2-3, reads EAEVAQSPRYKITEKSQAVAFWCDPISGHATLYWYRQILGQGPELLVQFQDESVVDDSQLPKDRFSAERLKGVDSTLKIQPAELGDSAMYLCASSLRPSAGTDTQYFGPGTRLTVL.

This clone was seen a single time. The gene calls are TRBV7-9 and TRBJ1-4; D perhaps matches TRBD1 (5 bases). Per germline, CDR1 SEHNR and CDR2 FQNEAQ (reference sequence). CDR3 length: 14 residues. Trimming took off 4 bases at V and 3 bases at J, with 9 bases between the two ends. CDR3 residues: CASSSTAPNEKLFF. As DNA, the CDR3 is TGTGCCAGCAGCTCGACAGCCCCTAATGAAAAACTGTTTTTT.

The chain has TRBV27 and TRBJ2-6; D unresolved. Germline CDR1 and CDR2: MNHEY and SMNVEV (reference sequence). Trimming pared 6 bases from V and 1 base from J, leaving 13 bases between. The CDR3 has 16 amino acids. The CDR3 sequence: CASSRRSNSGANVLTF. In DNA form, the CDR3 reads TGTGCCAGCAGCCGAAGAAGCAATTCTGGGGCCAACGTCCTGACTTTC.

This sequence joins TRBV15 and TRBJ1-2, with D possibly TRBD1 on 6 matching bases. Trimming shortened V by 0 bases and J by 7 bases, and 18 bases separated the two germline ends. Germline V gives CDR1 LNHNV, CDR2 YYDKDF (reference sequence). The CDR3 is made up of 16 amino acids. This chain's CDR3 is CATSRDLGGLEGGYTF. The CDR3 DNA follows: TGTGCCACCAGCAGAGATCTAGGGGGGCTTGAGGGTGGCTACACCTTC.

CDR3: CASSQEQGGQYF. CDR3 in DNA: TGTGCCAGCAGCCAAGAACAGGGGGGCCAGTACTTC. The rearrangement joins TRBV4-2 to TRBJ2-5; TRBD1 aligns across 8 bases. Trimming cost V 0 bases and J 10 bases; bases outside gene matches: 1. The CDR3 sequence is 12 residues long. Looked up from germline, CDR1 is LGHNA and CDR2 is YNFKEQ.

The chain carries TRBV6-6 and TRBJ1-2; the D gene is possibly TRBD1 (5 bases). CDR3 length: 14 amino acids. Germline V gene lookup returns CDR1 MNHNY and CDR2 SVGAGI (reference sequence). The V end was cut by 8 bases, the J end by 4 bases, with 17 bases between. The CDR3 loop reads CASDAGQGSYGYTF. In DNA form, the CDR3 reads TGTGCCAGCGATGCCGGGCAGGGAAGCTATGGCTACACCTTC.

The chain employs TRBV4-3 and TRBJ2-5; D possibly corresponds to TRBD2 (6 bases). The CDR3 has 14 residues. Germline V gene lookup returns CDR1 LGHNA and CDR2 YSLEER. V was pared by 0 bases and J by 7 bases, with 12 bases between. The chain's CDR3 is CASSQDWQGGTQYF. CDR3 DNA: TGCGCCAGCAGCCAAGATTGGCAGGGAGGGACCCAGTACTTC.

V is TRBV5-6 and J is TRBJ2-2; D not certain. The length of the CDR3 is 13 residues. The V and J ends lost 0 bases and 2 bases respectively, with 2 bases between them. Germline V gives CDR1 SGHDT, CDR2 YYEEEE. The CDR3 nucleotides read TGTGCCAGCAGCTTGGTCAACACCGGGGAGCTGTTTTTT. Its protein product is CASSLVNTGELFF.

The chain joins TRBV19 to TRBJ2-3; 7 bases agree with TRBD1. The length of the CDR3 is 16 residues. The trim removed 5 bases at V and 5 bases at J, leaving 13 bases unmatched. Germline V gene data show CDR1 as LNHDA and CDR2 as SQIVND (reference sequence). DNA for the CDR3: TGTGCCAGTAGTCCAACCCGACAGGGTGTAGGAGATACGCAGTATTTT. The encoded protein is CASSPTRQGVGDTQYF.

For this clone: One junction end disagrees with the germline gene, perhaps due to a read error. The genes are TRBV7-3 and TRBJ1-5, with 9 nucleotides matching TRBD1. This CDR3 is built from 14 residues. Looked up from germline, CDR1 is SGHTA and CDR2 is FQGTGA. The CDR3 DNA is TGTGCCAGCAACTTAACAGGGGGCCAGGGGCCCCAGCATTTT. Residues: CASNLTGGQGPQHF.

The chain joins TRBV7-2 to TRBJ2-3; 10 nucleotides match TRBD2. Germline V gene lookup returns CDR1 SGHTA and CDR2 FQGNSA. Unmatched junction bases numbered 5, after V lost 4 bases and J lost 4 bases. This CDR3 is 15 amino acids long. The CDR3 sequence is CASSSAGGLADTQYF. The CDR3 coding sequence is TGTGCCAGCAGCTCAGCGGGGGGGTTGGCAGATACGCAGTATTTT.

This clone was seen just once. CDR3 sequence (DNA): TGTGCCAGCAGCTTAGAGACTAGCTGGAAGTACTTC. Translation: CASSLETSWKYF. This chain uses TRBV6-5 with TRBJ2-5; TRBD2 agrees at 7 bases. CDR3 length: 12 amino acids. Trimming at V came to 6 bases and at J to 12 bases, leaving 10 bases not matched to a gene. Per the germline V gene, CDR1 is MNHEY and CDR2 is SVGAGI.

The chain joins TRBV5-1 to TRBJ1-6; D gene ambiguous. CDR1 SGHRS and CDR2 YFSETQ come from the germline V gene. This CDR3 spans 16 amino acids. Trimming cost V 0 bases and J 6 bases, with 13 bases left between them. The CDR3 DNA reads as TGCGCCAGCAGCTTGGAGGGCAGCCTACCTAATTCACCCCTCCACTTT. Protein sequence: CASSLEGSLPNSPLHF.

This clone was counted once. The CDR3 DNA reads TGTGCCAGCTCACCTGGGACAGGGGAAAAAGCTAACTATGGCTACACCTTC. Translating it yields CASSPGTGEKANYGYTF. The V gene is TRBV18, the J gene TRBJ1-2, with 10 bases that match TRBD1. This CDR3 contains 17 residues. In germline, CDR1 is KGHSH, CDR2 LQKENI. V lost 3 bases, J lost 0 bases, and 7 bases stayed unmatched.

This clone has a count of ten or more. The V gene is TRBV19, the J gene TRBJ1-1; 10 nucleotides match TRBD1. The ends lost 6 bases at V and 5 bases at J; junction bases unmatched: 9. The CDR3 length is 15 residues. Germline loops: CDR1 LNHDA, CDR2 SQIVND (reference sequence). The CDR3 DNA follows: TGTGCCAGTAGGGGACAGGGGTCTACGGGGACTGAAGCTTTCTTT. Amino acids: CASRGQGSTGTEAFF.

The CDR3 sequence: CASSPIALAGDTDTQYF. In DNA form, the CDR3 reads TGTGCCAGCAGCCCGATCGCGTTAGCGGGGGACACAGATACGCAGTATTTT. This chain joins TRBV4-2 and TRBJ2-3; TRBD2 matches 9 bases. There are 17 residues in the CDR3. The germline CDR1 and CDR2 sequences are LGHNA and YNFKEQ. The J segment lost 2 bases and the V segment lost 4 bases, leaving 10 bases of the junction unmatched.

V and J are TRBV28 and TRBJ1-5, with 8 bases that match TRBD1. The CDR3 has 15 residues. V dropped 7 bases and J dropped 2; count of bases not matched to a gene: 7. In germline, CDR1 is MDHEN, CDR2 SYDVKM. CDR3 sequence reads: CASNLSGGGNQPQHF. The CDR3 bases are TGTGCCAGCAACCTGTCAGGGGGCGGCAATCAGCCCCAGCATTTT.

The rearrangement uses TRBV5-4 and TRBJ2-1; 8 bases are a match to TRBD2. There are 17 residues in the CDR3. Germline assignment: CDR1 SGHNT and CDR2 YYREEE (reference sequence). Losses at the gene ends were 3 bases for V and 7 bases for J; bases not matched to a gene: 15. The CDR3 nucleotides read TGTGCCAGCAGCTCGCCTTTAGCGGGGCTTCTTAGGAATGAGCAGTTCTTC. Amino acid sequence: CASSSPLAGLLRNEQFF.